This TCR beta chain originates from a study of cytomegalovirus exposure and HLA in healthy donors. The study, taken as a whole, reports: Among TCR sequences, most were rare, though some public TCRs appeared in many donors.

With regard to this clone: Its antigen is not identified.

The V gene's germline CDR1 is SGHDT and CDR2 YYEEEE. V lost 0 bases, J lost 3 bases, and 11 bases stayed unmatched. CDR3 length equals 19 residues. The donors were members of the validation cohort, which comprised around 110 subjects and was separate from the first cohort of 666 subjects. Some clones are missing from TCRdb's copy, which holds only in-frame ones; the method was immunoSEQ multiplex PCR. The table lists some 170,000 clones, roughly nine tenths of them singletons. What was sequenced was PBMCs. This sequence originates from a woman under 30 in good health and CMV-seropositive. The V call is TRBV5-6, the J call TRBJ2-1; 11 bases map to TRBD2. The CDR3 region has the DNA TGTGCCAGCAGCTTGGCACTAGCGGGAGCGGGGTCTGACTACAATGAGCAGTTCTTC. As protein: CASSLALAGAGSDYNEQFF. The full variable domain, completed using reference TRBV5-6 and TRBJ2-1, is DAGVTQSPTHLIKTRGQQVTLRCSPKSGHDTVSWYQQALGQGPQFIFQYYEEEERQRGNFPDRFSGHQFPNYSSELNVNALLLGDSALYLCASSLALAGAGSDYNEQFFGPGTRLTVL.